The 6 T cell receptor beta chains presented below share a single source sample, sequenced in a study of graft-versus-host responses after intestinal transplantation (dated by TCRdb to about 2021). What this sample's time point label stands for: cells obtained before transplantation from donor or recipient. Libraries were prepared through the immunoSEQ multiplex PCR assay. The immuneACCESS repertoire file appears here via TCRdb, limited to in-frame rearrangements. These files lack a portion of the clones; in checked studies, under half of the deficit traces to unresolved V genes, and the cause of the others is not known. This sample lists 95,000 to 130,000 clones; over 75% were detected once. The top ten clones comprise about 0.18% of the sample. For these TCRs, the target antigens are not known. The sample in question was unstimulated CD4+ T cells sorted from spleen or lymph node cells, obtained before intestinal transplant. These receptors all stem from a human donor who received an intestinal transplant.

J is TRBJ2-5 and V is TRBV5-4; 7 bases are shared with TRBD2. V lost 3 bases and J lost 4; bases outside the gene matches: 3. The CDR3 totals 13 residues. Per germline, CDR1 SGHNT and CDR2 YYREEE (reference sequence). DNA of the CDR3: TGTGCCAGCAGCTGGGGGGGGTTAGAGACCCAGTACTTC. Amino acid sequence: CASSWGGLETQYF.

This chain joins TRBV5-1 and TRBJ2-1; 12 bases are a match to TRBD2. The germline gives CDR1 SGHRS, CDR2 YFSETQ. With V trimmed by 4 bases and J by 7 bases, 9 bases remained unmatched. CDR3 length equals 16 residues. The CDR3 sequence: CASSPAGLAGFNEQFF. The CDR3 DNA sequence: TGCGCCAGCAGCCCCGCGGGACTAGCGGGCTTTAATGAGCAGTTCTTC.

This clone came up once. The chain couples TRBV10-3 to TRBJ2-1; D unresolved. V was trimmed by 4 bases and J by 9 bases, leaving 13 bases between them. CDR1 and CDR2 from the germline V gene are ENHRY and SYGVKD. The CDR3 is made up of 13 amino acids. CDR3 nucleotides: TGTGCCATCAGTGGAGCGAGTGGGTCTGAGCAGTTCTTC. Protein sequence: CAISGASGSEQFF.

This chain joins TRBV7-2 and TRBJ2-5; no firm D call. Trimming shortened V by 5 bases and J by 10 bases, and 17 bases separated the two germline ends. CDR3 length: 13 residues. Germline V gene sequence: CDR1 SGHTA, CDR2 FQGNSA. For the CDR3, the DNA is TGTGCCAGCAGCGCGTACGAATTTGTGAGCCAGTACTTC. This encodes CASSAYEFVSQYF.

The CDR3 reads CASRGQGFSETQYF. DNA of the CDR3: TGTGCCAGCAGGGGACAGGGGTTTTCAGAGACCCAGTACTTC. This chain uses TRBV6-6 with TRBJ2-5, with 10 bases fitting TRBD1. Germline CDR1 is MNHNY and CDR2 is SVGAGI (reference sequence). This CDR3 is 14 amino acids long. J lost 4 bases, V lost 6 bases, and 5 bases had no gene match.

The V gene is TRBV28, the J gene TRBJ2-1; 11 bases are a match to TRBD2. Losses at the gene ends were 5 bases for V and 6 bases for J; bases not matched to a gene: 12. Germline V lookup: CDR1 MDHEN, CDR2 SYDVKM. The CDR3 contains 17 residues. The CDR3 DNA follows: TGTGCCAGCAGTCACTCCCATAGCGGGAGGGCCGGCAATGAGCAGTTCTTC. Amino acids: CASSHSHSGRAGNEQFF.